The following is a TCR beta chain sequence with its context. This clonotype was counted between two and nine times. Its antigen remains undetermined. No base quality values were provided; no much bigger clone lies one nucleotide off. The hyperthyroidism patients were between 18 and 65 years old and newly diagnosed, with a disease duration of less than 2 months. Any patient with an uncontrolled infection, another autoimmune disease, pregnancy or lactation was excluded. Clinical symptoms, serum thyroxine and TRAb, thyroid ultrasound, and orbital computed tomography formed the basis for the diagnoses. Blood from progressor patients was collected at the time of first diagnosis with hyperthyroidism, before any ophthalmopathy symptoms had appeared. Ficoll-Paque density gradient centrifugation was used to isolate PBMCs from approximately 10 ml of fresh peripheral blood. Progressor patients were first diagnosed with Graves' hyperthyroidism and then developed ophthalmopathy during follow-up. Trizol reagent was used to extract total RNA, and RNA quality was then checked on an Agilent 2100 Bioanalyzer.

This sample was included in a study of T cells in Graves' hyperthyroidism and ophthalmopathy (dated by TCRdb to about 2019). Study-level background: Peripheral blood was collected at initial diagnosis, before any treatment. A discovery cohort of roughly 100 patients, roughly 45 with Graves' ophthalmopathy and fewer than 65 with stable Graves' hyperthyroidism, was used to find distinguishing TCR V-J signatures. Prospective prediction of ophthalmopathy was tested in an independent validation cohort consisting of fewer than 20 hyperthyroidism patients and over 15 patients who later progressed to ophthalmopathy. The approximately 90 discovery patients were divided at random into training and test sets in a 7:3 ratio. The study also compared thyroid tissue and blood T-cell repertoires from a handful of Graves' hyperthyroidism patients. After sampling, hyperthyroidism patients received methimazole starting at 30 mg daily, and ophthalmopathy patients received high-dose intravenous methylprednisolone. According to the paper, TCR Vbeta CDR3 sequencing was carried out on 135 peripheral blood samples, which came from around 43 ophthalmopathy, 70 to 80 hyperthyroidism and roughly 17 progressor patients. What the work shows at the level of the full study, not this receptor alone: In validation, the model predicted progression to ophthalmopathy with approximately 71% sensitivity and roughly 72% specificity, a median of about 6 months before onset. No statistical method was used to set the sample size in advance, and investigators knew the group allocation. In cross-validation, a model built on a 13 V-J signature told ophthalmopathy apart from stable hyperthyroidism with approximately 90% sensitivity and about 81% specificity, and in testing the same model reached 80%/75%. Most expanded thyroid clonotypes (frequency above 0.001) were also detected in blood, suggesting blood repertoires may reflect thyroid immune responses.

TCR beta CDR3 regions were amplified from RNA transcripts. A first-round RT-PCR of the TCR CDR3 used the HTBI primer set with the Qiagen OneStep RT-PCR kit. A second multiplex PCR round built the libraries, followed by size selection and purification. Paired-end sequencing of the libraries was performed with 100 bp reads on an Illumina HiSeq2000. The paper's data handling went like this. SOAPnuke was used to process the raw data, removing reads that contained adapters or uncalled bases, had a mean Phred below 15, or lacked an exact match to the constant primer or identifier. High-quality paired reads were merged using COPE v1.2.5, and each unique nucleotide sequence was defined as a clonotype. MiTCR v1.1 was used to align the clonotypes against IMGT TRBV, TRBD and TRBJ reference segments. Only V-J combinations with frequency above 0.0001, covering about 99% of repertoires, were analysed. A TCS score was defined as the ratio of F50 (clonal expansion) to E x V (chaos), with BLOSUM62-based TCRdist applied between CDR3 peptides within each V-J. Welch's t-statistics and random forest reduced just over 500 V-J features to roughly 13, which were used in a naive Bayes classifier (R e1071). In-frame beta chains were kept once TCRdb had trimmed the public reads at Q25 with fastp and called clones with MiXCR. CDR3 protein sequences are deduplicated, and each keeps its most common genes and DNA. Clone size and V and J calls follow TCRdb, not the original study. Here the sample has a few hundred thousand distinct CDR3 sequences; about 16% occur a single time. The ten largest clones represent roughly 30% of the sample.

The germline V gene (reference sequence) specifies SEHNR as CDR1 and FQNEAQ as CDR2. The CDR3, from cysteine to phenylalanine, totals 16 residues. Of all the DNA, just the CDR3 is kept, 48 bases in frame from base 1. Trimming takes 4 bases from V and 7 bases from J, and the germline ends sit 23 bases apart. Sequenced input: blood. This receptor was identified in a woman between 45 and 65 years old with Graves' hyperthyroidism that later progressed to Graves' ophthalmopathy. The chain is encoded by TRBV7-9 joined to TRBJ2-7; the D segment may tentatively be TRBD1 or TRBD2, each giving 7 matched bases. The CDR3 protein: CASSYLRPGGDREQYF. The DNA sequence follows: TGTGCCAGCAGCTACCTTCGGCCAGGGGGGGATCGGGAGCAGTACTTC.